Sequencing of this T cell receptor (beta chain) was carried out in a study of PD-L1 blockade in urothelial cancer. Study in general: Blood analysis took place 3 weeks (second dose) and 6 weeks after treatment start.

As for time point: pretreatment peripheral blood. Sample numbers ranged from 1 to 8 per patient, encompassing pretreatment and on-treatment collections. In regard to this clone: Antigen unknown.

Findings and caveats of the study: Prediction of better survival came from below-median pretreatment blood TCR clonality.

Assay used: immunoSEQ multiplex PCR; TCRdb lists only in-frame clones, some missing. The sample has tens of thousands of clones; roughly 75% are singletons. Germline V gives CDR1 MNHEY, CDR2 SMNVEV (reference sequence). This CDR3 comprises 14 residues. V lost 2 bases, J lost 4 bases, and 0 bases stayed unmatched. The chain carries TRBV27 and TRBJ2-5; 11 bases map to TRBD2. This TCR was sampled from a man between 70 and 80 years old with urothelial cancer. Specimen: PBMCs, collected around atezolizumab (anti-PD-L1) treatment. DNA for the CDR3: TGTGCCAGCAGTTTACTAGCGGGAGGAGAGACCCAGTACTTC. This gives the protein CASSLLAGGETQYF.